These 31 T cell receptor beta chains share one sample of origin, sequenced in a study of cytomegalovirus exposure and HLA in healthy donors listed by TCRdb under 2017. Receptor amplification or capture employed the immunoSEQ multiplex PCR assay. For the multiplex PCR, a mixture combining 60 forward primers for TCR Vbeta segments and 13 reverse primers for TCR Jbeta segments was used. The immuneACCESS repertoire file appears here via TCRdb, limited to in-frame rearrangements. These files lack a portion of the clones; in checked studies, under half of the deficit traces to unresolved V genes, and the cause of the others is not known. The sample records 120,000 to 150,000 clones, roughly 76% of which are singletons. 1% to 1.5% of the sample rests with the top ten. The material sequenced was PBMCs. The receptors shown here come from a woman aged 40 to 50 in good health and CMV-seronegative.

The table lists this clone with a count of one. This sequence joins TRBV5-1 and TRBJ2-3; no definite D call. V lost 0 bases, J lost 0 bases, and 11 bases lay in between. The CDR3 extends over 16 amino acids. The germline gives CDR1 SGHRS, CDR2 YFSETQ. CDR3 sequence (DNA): TGCGCCAGCAGCTTGGCGGCTGACTCTAGCACAGATACGCAGTATTTT. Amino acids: CASSLAADSSTDTQYF.

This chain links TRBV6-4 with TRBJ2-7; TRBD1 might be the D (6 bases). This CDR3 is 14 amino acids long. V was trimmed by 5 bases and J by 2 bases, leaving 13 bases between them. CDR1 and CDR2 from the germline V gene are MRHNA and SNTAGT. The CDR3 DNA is TGTGCCAGCAGTCGACAGGAACAAGCCTACGAGCAGTACGTC. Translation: CASSRQEQAYEQYV.

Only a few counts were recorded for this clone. The CDR3 loop is CASSKTGGQETQYF. CDR3 bases: TGTGCCAGCAGCAAGACAGGGGGACAAGAGACCCAGTACTTC. The chain links TRBV7-9 to TRBJ2-5, with 9 bases aligning to TRBD1. There are 14 residues in the CDR3. Germline CDR1 SEHNR, CDR2 FQNEAQ (reference sequence). The J segment lost 2 bases and the V segment lost 5 bases, leaving 3 bases of the junction unmatched.

CDR3 sequence reads: CASSTGGSGYTF. The DNA for the CDR3 is TGTGCCAGCAGCACAGGGGGCAGTGGCTACACCTTC. V gene TRBV28 combines with J gene TRBJ1-2; 9 bases align to TRBD1. The trim removed 6 bases at V and 7 bases at J, leaving 3 bases unmatched. CDR3 length equals 12 residues. Germline CDR1 and CDR2: MDHEN and SYDVKM.

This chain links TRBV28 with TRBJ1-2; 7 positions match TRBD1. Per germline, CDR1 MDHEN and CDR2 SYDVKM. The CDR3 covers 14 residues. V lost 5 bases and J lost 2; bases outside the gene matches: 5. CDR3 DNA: TGTGCCAGCAGTGGGTCAGGGGGAAACTATGGCTACACCTTC. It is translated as CASSGSGGNYGYTF.

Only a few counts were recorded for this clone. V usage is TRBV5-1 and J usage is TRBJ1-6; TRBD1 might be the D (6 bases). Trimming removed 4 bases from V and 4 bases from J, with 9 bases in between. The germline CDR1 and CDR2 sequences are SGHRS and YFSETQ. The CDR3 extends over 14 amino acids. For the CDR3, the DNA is TGCGCCAGCAGCGTACAGGGTTATAATTCACCCCTCCACTTT. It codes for CASSVQGYNSPLHF.

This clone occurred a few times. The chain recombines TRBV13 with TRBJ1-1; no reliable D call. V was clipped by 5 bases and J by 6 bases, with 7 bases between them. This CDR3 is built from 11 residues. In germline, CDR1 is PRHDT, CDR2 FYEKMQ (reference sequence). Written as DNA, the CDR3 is TGTGCCAGCAGCCACGGGTCTGAAGCTTTCTTT. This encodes CASSHGSEAFF.

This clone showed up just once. DNA for the CDR3: TGTGCCAGCTCACAGTCAGGGGACGAGCAGTACTTC. It is translated as CASSQSGDEQYF. This sequence joins TRBV18 and TRBJ2-7; the D gene is possibly TRBD1 (6 bases). The CDR3 has 12 amino acids. Trimming removed 4 bases from V and 5 bases from J, with 9 bases in between. The germline V gene encodes CDR1 KGHSH and CDR2 LQKENI.

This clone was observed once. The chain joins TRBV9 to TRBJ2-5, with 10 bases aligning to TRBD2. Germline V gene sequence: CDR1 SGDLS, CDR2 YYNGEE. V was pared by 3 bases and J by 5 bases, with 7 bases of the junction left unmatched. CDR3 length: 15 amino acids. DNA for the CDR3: TGTGCCAGCAGCGCCTCCGGGACTAGCGACGAGACCCAGTACTTC. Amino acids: CASSASGTSDETQYF. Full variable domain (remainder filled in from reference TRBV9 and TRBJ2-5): DSGVTQTPKHLITATGQRVTLRCSPRSGDLSVYWYQQSLDQGLQFLIQYYNGEERAKGNILERFSAQQFPDLHSELNLSSLELGDSALYFCASSASGTSDETQYFGPGTRLLVL.

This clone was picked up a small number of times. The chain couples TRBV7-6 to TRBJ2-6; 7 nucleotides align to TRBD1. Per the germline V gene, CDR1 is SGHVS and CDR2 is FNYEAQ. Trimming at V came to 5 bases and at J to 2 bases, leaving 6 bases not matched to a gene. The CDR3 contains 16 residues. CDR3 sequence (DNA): TGTGCCAGCAGCCAGCGACAGGGTGCTGGGGCCAACGTCCTGACTTTC. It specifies CASSQRQGAGANVLTF.

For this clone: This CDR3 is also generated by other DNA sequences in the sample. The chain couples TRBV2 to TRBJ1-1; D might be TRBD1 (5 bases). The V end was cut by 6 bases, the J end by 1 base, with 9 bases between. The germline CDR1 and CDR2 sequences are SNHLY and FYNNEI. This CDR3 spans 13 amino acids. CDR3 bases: TGTGCCAGCAGCCTAACAGGGAACACTGAAGCTTTCTTT. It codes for CASSLTGNTEAFF.

For the CDR3, the DNA is TGTGCCAGCAGTTACTCGGTGGGGGGGCCAGATACGCAGTATTTT. Translated: CASSYSVGGPDTQYF. The chain carries TRBV6-5 and TRBJ2-3, with D maybe TRBD2 (7 bases). The length of the CDR3 is 15 residues. Per germline, CDR1 MNHEY and CDR2 SVGAGI. Trimming took 0 bases from V and 4 from J, leaving 11 bases between them.

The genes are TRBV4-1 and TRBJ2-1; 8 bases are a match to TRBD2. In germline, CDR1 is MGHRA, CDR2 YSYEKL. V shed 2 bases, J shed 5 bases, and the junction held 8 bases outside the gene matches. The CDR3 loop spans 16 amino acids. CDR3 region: CASSQPTSGPHNEQFF. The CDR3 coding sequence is TGCGCCAGCAGCCAACCCACTAGCGGCCCACACAATGAGCAGTTCTTC.

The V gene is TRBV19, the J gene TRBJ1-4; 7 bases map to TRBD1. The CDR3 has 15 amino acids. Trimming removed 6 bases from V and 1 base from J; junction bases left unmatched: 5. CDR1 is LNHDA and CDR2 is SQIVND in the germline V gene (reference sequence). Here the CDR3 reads CASRYRGGTNEKLFF. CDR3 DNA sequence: TGTGCCAGTAGGTACAGGGGTGGAACTAATGAAAAACTGTTTTTT.

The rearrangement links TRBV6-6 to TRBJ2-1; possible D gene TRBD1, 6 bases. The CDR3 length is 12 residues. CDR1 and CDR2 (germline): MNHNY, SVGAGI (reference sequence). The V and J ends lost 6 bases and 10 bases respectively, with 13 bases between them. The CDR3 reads CASSLPDREQFF. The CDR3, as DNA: TGTGCCAGCAGCCTCCCCGACAGGGAGCAGTTCTTC.

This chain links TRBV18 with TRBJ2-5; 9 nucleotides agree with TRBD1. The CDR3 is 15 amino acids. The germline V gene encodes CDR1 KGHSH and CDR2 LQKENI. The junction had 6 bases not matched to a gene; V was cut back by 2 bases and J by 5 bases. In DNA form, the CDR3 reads TGTGCCAGCTCACCAAGCTCGGGACAGGGTGAGACCCAGTACTTC. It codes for CASSPSSGQGETQYF.

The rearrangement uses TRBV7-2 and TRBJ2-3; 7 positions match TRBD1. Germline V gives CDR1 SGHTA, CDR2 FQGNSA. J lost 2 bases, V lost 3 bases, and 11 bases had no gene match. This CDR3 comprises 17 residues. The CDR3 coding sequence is TGTGCCAGCAGCTTGCCCTCGACAGGGCCCCCCACAGATACGCAGTATTTT. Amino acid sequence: CASSLPSTGPPTDTQYF. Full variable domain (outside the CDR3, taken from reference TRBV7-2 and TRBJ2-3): GAGVSQSPSNKVTEKGKDVELRCDPISGHTALYWYRQSLGQGLEFLIYFQGNSAPDKSGLPSDRFSAERTGGSVSTLTIQRTQQEDSAVYLCASSLPSTGPPTDTQYFGPGTRLTVL.

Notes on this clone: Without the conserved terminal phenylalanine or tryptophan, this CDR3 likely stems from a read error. CDR3: CASSVRRVGAFL. The CDR3 DNA reads as TGTGCCAGCAGTGTGAGGAGGGTTGGTGCTTTCCTT. The chain employs TRBV6-1 and TRBJ1-1; D is unclear. Per germline, CDR1 MNHNS and CDR2 SASEGT. Trimming cost V 4 bases and J 11 bases, with 14 bases left between them. This CDR3 region has 12 residues.

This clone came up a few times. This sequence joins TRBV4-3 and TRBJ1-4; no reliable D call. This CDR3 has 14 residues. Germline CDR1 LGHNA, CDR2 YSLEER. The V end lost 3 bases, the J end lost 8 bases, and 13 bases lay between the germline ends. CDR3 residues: CASSQDSQTEKLFF. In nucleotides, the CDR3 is TGCGCCAGCAGCCAGGACTCACAGACAGAAAAACTGTTTTTT.

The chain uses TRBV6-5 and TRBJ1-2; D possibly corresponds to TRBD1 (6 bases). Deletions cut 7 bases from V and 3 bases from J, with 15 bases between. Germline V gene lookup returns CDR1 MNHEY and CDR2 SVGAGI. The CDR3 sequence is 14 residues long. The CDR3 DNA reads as TGTGCCAGCACTACAGGGTTAATGGACTATGGCTACACCTTC. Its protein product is CASTTGLMDYGYTF.

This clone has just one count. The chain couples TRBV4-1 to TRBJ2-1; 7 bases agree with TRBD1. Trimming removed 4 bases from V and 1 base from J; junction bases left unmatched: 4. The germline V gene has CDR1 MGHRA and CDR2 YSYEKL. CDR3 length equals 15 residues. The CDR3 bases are TGCGCCAGCAGCCTCAGACAGGGATCCTACAATGAGCAGTTCTTC. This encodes CASSLRQGSYNEQFF.

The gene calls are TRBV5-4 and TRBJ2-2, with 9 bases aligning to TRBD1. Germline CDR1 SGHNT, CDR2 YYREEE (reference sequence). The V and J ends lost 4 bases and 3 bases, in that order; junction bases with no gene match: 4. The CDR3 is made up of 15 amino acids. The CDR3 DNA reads TGTGCCAGCAGCCCGGGACAGGGATACACCGGGGAGCTGTTTTTT. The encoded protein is CASSPGQGYTGELFF.

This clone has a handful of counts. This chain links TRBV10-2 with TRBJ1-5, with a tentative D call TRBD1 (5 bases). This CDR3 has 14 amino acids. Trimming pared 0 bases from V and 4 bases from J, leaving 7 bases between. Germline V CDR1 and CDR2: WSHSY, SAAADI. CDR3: CASSESGLNQPQHF. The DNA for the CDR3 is TGCGCCAGCAGTGAGTCGGGACTTAATCAGCCCCAGCATTTT.

The CDR3 nucleotides read TGCGCCAGCAGCCAAGAGGGTATAGCGGGGGGCCGGGCCGAGCAGTTCTTC. It translates to CASSQEGIAGGRAEQFF. The rearrangement joins TRBV4-1 to TRBJ2-1, with 10 bases matching TRBD2. Looked up from germline, CDR1 is MGHRA and CDR2 is YSYEKL. Trimming cost V 0 bases and J 10 bases; bases outside gene matches: 12. The CDR3 consists of 17 residues.

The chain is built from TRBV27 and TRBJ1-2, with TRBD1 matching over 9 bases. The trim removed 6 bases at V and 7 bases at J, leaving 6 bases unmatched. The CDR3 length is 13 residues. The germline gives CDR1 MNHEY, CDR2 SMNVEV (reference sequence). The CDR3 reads CASSSDRGRGYTF. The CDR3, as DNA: TGTGCCAGCAGCTCGGACAGGGGCCGTGGCTACACCTTC.

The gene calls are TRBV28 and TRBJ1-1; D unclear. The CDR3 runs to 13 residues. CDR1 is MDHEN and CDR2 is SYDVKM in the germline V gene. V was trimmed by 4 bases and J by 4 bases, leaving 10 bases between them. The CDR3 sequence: CASSSPAGTEAFF. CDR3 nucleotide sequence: TGTGCCAGCAGTTCCCCGGCGGGCACTGAAGCTTTCTTT.

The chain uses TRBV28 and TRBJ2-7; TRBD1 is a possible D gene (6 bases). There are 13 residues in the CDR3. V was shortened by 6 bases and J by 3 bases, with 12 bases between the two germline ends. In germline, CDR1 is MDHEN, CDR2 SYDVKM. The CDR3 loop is CASSSGVGYEQYV. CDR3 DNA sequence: TGTGCCAGCAGCTCAGGGGTGGGCTACGAGCAGTACGTC.

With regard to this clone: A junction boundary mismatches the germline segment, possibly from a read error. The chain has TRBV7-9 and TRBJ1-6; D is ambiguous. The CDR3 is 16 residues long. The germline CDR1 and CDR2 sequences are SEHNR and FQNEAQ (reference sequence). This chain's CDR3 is CSSSQPPGSANSPLHF. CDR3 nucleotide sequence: TGTTCCAGCAGCCAGCCACCAGGATCAGCCAATTCACCCCTCCACTTT.

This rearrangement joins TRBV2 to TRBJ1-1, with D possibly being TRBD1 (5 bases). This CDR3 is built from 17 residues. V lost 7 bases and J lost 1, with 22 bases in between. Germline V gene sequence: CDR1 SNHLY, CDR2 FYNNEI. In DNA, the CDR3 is TGTGCCAGCACCAGGTGGGGGGGGGTTTCTGGGAACACTGAAGCTTTCTTT. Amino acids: CASTRWGGVSGNTEAFF.

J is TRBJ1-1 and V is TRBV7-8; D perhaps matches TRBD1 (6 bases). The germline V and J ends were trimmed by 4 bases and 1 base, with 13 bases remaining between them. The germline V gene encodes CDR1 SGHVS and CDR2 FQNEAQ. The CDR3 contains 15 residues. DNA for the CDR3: TGTGCCAGCAGCTCCCGGACAGAGTCGAACACTGAAGCTTTCTTT. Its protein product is CASSSRTESNTEAFF.

Here the CDR3 reads CASTSTGELFF. The CDR3 DNA is TGTGCCAGCACGTCCACCGGGGAGCTGTTTTTT. The chain is built from TRBV11-1 and TRBJ2-2, with D hard to call. The V and J ends lost 7 bases and 4 bases respectively, with 4 bases between them. Looked up from germline, CDR1 is SGHAT and CDR2 is FQDESV (reference sequence). This CDR3 has 11 residues.